This passage covers 29 T cell receptor beta chains from one sample sequenced in a study of T cell changes during pregnancy in multiple sclerosis. Data came from immunoSEQ multiplex PCR; TCRdb stores just in-frame clones and leaves some out. In the table there are 35,000 or so clones, roughly 93% of which are singletons. The sample was peripheral blood, taken in the second trimester of pregnancy. Receptors originate from a female donor in good health, enrolled as a control in a pregnancy study.

The chain uses TRBV7-3 and TRBJ2-1, with D possibly being TRBD2 (5 bases). Germline CDR1 is SGHTA and CDR2 is FQGTGA. Trimming pared 1 base from V and 3 bases from J, leaving 10 bases between. The CDR3 sequence is 15 residues long. For the CDR3, the DNA is TGTGCCAGCAGCTTAAATCCGGGAAGCTACAATGAGCAGTTCTTC. It specifies CASSLNPGSYNEQFF.

This clone was seen only once. V and J are TRBV7-9 and TRBJ2-3, with D perhaps matching TRBD1 (5 bases). CDR1 and CDR2 (germline): SEHNR, FQNEAQ (reference sequence). This CDR3 comprises 16 residues. V was cut by 5 bases and J by 2 bases, with 17 bases left in between. The CDR3 region has the DNA TGTGCCAGCAGCCCCGAGACTGAGACAGACACAGATACGCAGTATTTT. It codes for CASSPETETDTDTQYF.

CDR3 region: CASSLGASGSKKSGTAYEQYF. CDR3 nucleotide sequence: TGCGCCAGCAGCTTGGGGGCTAGCGGGAGTAAAAAGTCGGGGACCGCCTACGAGCAGTACTTC. The chain links TRBV5-1 to TRBJ2-7; 10 bases are a match to TRBD2. Germline V gene data show CDR1 as SGHRS and CDR2 as YFSETQ. This CDR3 spans 21 amino acids. Trimming cost V 0 bases and J 2 bases; bases outside gene matches: 20.

This chain joins TRBV27 and TRBJ2-7; 7 bases are shared with TRBD1. The V segment lost 4 bases and the J segment 4 bases; nucleotides outside the gene matches: 4. Germline CDR1 is MNHEY and CDR2 is SMNVEV (reference sequence). This CDR3 spans 13 amino acids. The CDR3 bases are TGTGCCAGCAGTTACAACAGGGGTTACGAGCAGTACTTC. Protein sequence: CASSYNRGYEQYF.

J is TRBJ1-2 and V is TRBV28; maybe TRBD1 (5 bases). Looked up from germline, CDR1 is MDHEN and CDR2 is SYDVKM. The CDR3 contains 12 residues. The V gene lost 10 bases and the J gene lost 8 bases, with 17 bases spanning the gap. CDR3 sequence reads: CATRQTTKGYTF. Here the CDR3 DNA reads TGTGCCACACGACAGACGACGAAAGGCTACACCTTC.

The chain combines TRBV4-3 with TRBJ2-1, with 13 bases that match TRBD2. The ends lost 1 base at V and 4 bases at J; junction bases unmatched: 4. The CDR3 extends over 17 amino acids. CDR1 is LGHNA, CDR2 YSLEER, per germline. The CDR3 protein is CASSQGTSGGGYNEQFF. CDR3 DNA: TGCGCCAGCAGCCAAGGAACTAGCGGGGGGGGATACAATGAGCAGTTCTTC.

The chain's CDR3 is CASSAPTGWRQYF. The CDR3 DNA sequence: TGTGCCAGCAGTGCCCCTACAGGGTGGAGGCAGTACTTC. The V and J genes are TRBV6-5 and TRBJ2-7; D might be TRBD1 (6 bases). V gave up 5 bases and J gave up 9 bases, with 17 bases separating them. In germline, CDR1 is MNHEY, CDR2 SVGAGI. This CDR3 comprises 13 residues.

This chain connects TRBV6-1 to TRBJ1-4; the D gene is possibly TRBD1 (6 bases). The CDR3 loop spans 13 amino acids. Trimming left V 6 bases short and J 8 bases short, with 13 bases between. CDR1 MNHNS and CDR2 SASEGT come from the germline V gene. CDR3 loop: CASRQGPVEKLFF. As DNA, the CDR3 is TGTGCCAGCAGACAGGGCCCGGTCGAAAAACTGTTTTTT.

The V gene is TRBV4-1, the J gene TRBJ2-7, with D maybe TRBD1 (5 bases). CDR1 and CDR2 from the germline V gene are MGHRA and YSYEKL. The CDR3 is 14 amino acids. Trimming pared 0 bases from V and 5 bases from J, leaving 11 bases between. In DNA form, the CDR3 reads TGCGCCAGCAGCCAAGATTATCAGGGCGACGAGCAGTACTTC. It encodes CASSQDYQGDEQYF.

The rearrangement joins TRBV4-3 to TRBJ2-2; 12 bases fit TRBD2. Germline lookup yields CDR1 LGHNA and CDR2 YSLEER. V lost 3 bases, J lost 1 base, and 0 bases stayed unmatched. CDR3 size: 16 residues. The CDR3 DNA sequence: TGCGCCAGCAGCCAGACTAGCGGGGGGAACACCGGGGAGCTGTTTTTT. It codes for CASSQTSGGNTGELFF.

The rearrangement links TRBV5-1 to TRBJ2-5; 12 bases map to TRBD2. Unmatched junction bases numbered 3, after V lost 4 bases and J lost 2 bases. Per the germline V gene, CDR1 is SGHRS and CDR2 is YFSETQ. CDR3 length equals 15 residues. The CDR3 DNA reads TGCGCCAGCAGCCAGGGGACTAGCGGGCAAGAGACCCAGTACTTC. Protein sequence: CASSQGTSGQETQYF.

V and J are TRBV2 and TRBJ1-1, with a tentative D call TRBD1 (5 bases). CDR1 is SNHLY, CDR2 FYNNEI, per germline. Trimming removed 5 bases at V and 1 base at J, with 8 bases between. The CDR3 is 13 amino acids. CDR3 DNA sequence: TGTGCCAGCAGTCACGGACAGAACACTGAAGCTTTCTTT. As protein: CASSHGQNTEAFF.

The V call is TRBV6-4, the J call TRBJ2-1, with 11 bases identical to TRBD1. The CDR3 is 16 amino acids. Trimming removed 2 bases from V and 5 bases from J; junction bases left unmatched: 5. Germline-derived CDR1 and CDR2 are MRHNA and SNTAGT. The CDR3 spells CASSDQGTGGHNEQFF. The CDR3 DNA reads TGTGCCAGCAGTGACCAAGGGACAGGGGGTCACAATGAGCAGTTCTTC.

The chain recombines TRBV2 with TRBJ1-1; unclear D gene. Germline lookup yields CDR1 SNHLY and CDR2 FYNNEI. The CDR3 runs to 15 residues. The ends were cut back, 4 bases at V and 0 bases at J, with 12 bases in the middle. Here the CDR3 DNA reads TGTGCCAGCAGTGTGCAGGCTATCCTGAACACTGAAGCTTTCTTT. It specifies CASSVQAILNTEAFF.

A few counts support this clone. The chain joins TRBV30 to TRBJ2-7; 7 bases are shared with TRBD2. CDR1 is GTSNPN, CDR2 SVGIG, per germline (reference sequence). V lost 0 bases to trimming and J lost 4 bases; unmatched junction nucleotides: 6. The CDR3 is 14 amino acids. Written as DNA, the CDR3 is TGTGCCTGGAGTGTAGGCGGGAGTATGTACGAGCAGTACTTC. Protein sequence: CAWSVGGSMYEQYF. Using reference TRBV30 and TRBJ2-7 for the parts outside the CDR3, the full variable domain is SQTIHQWPATLVQPVGSPLSLECTVEGTSNPNLYWYRQAAGRGLQLLFYSVGIGQISSEVPQNLSASRPQDRQFILSSKKLLLSDSGFYLCAWSVGGSMYEQYFGPGTRLTVT.

J is TRBJ1-4 and V is TRBV9; 9 bases fit TRBD1. Trimming at V came to 0 bases and at J to 10 bases, leaving 4 bases not matched to a gene. The germline gives CDR1 SGDLS, CDR2 YYNGEE. CDR3 size: 14 residues. CDR3 nucleotides: TGTGCCAGCAGCGTAGGGGACAGGGCTGTAAAACTGTTTTTT. Translation gives CASSVGDRAVKLFF.

V usage is TRBV5-1 and J usage is TRBJ1-6; the match to TRBD1 covers 11 bases. The junction had 3 bases not matched to a gene; V was cut back by 5 bases and J by 2 bases. The germline V gene has CDR1 SGHRS and CDR2 YFSETQ. The CDR3 consists of 16 residues. The CDR3 DNA reads TGCGCCAGCAGGGGACAGGGGGACACCTATAATTCACCCCTCCACTTT. Encoded protein: CASRGQGDTYNSPLHF.

The rearrangement joins TRBV14 to TRBJ1-2; unclear D gene. This CDR3 is 13 amino acids long. Germline-derived CDR1 and CDR2 are SGHDN and FVKESK. Trimming pared 1 base from V and 8 bases from J, leaving 11 bases between. The CDR3 bases are TGTGCCAGCAGCCAAGCAAGTCTGGGCGGCTACACCTTC. Translation: CASSQASLGGYTF.

This rearrangement joins TRBV18 to TRBJ2-6; TRBD1 matches 7 bases. Germline CDR1 and CDR2: KGHSH and LQKENI. V lost 6 bases to trimming and J lost 0 bases; unmatched junction nucleotides: 8. CDR3 length: 17 residues. The CDR3 spells CASSPLQGSSGANVLTF. CDR3 in DNA: TGTGCCAGCTCTCCCCTACAGGGGTCCTCTGGGGCCAACGTCCTGACTTTC. Combining the CDR3 with reference TRBV18 and TRBJ2-6 gives the whole variable domain NAGVMQNPRHLVRRRGQEARLRCSPMKGHSHVYWYRQLPEEGLKFMVYLQKENIIDESGMPKERFSAEFPKEGPSILRIQQVVRGDSAAYFCASSPLQGSSGANVLTFGAGSRLTVL.

The V call is TRBV9, the J call TRBJ2-1; 10 bases are shared with TRBD2. The CDR3 has 18 amino acids. Germline-derived CDR1 and CDR2 are SGDLS and YYNGEE. The junction had 14 bases not matched to a gene; V was cut back by 0 bases and J by 8 bases. In nucleotides, the CDR3 is TGTGCCAGCAGCGTAGGGGCCAGCGGGGGGGCTTCAGGCTATGAGCAGTTCTTC. It translates to CASSVGASGGASGYEQFF.

The rearrangement uses TRBV27 and TRBJ2-7; 10 bases agree with TRBD2. Trimming removed 4 bases from V and 0 bases from J; junction bases left unmatched: 9. The CDR3 is 17 residues long. CDR1 and CDR2 from the germline V gene are MNHEY and SMNVEV (reference sequence). The DNA for the CDR3 is TGTGCCAGCAGTTCGGGGCTAGCGGGAGCGCCCTCCTACGAGCAGTACTTC. It codes for CASSSGLAGAPSYEQYF.

The genes are TRBV9 and TRBJ1-2; 7 bases map to TRBD1. This CDR3 is built from 13 residues. Unmatched junction bases numbered 3, after V lost 0 bases and J lost 7 bases. The germline gives CDR1 SGDLS, CDR2 YYNGEE. The chain's CDR3 is CASSVDRDSGYTF. In nucleotides, the CDR3 is TGTGCCAGCAGCGTAGACAGGGACAGTGGCTACACCTTC.

The chain links TRBV30 to TRBJ2-7; TRBD1 aligns across 7 bases. V was pared by 0 bases and J by 3 bases, with 8 bases of the junction left unmatched. Germline lookup yields CDR1 GTSNPN and CDR2 SVGIG (reference sequence). The CDR3 is 15 amino acids. CDR3 loop: CAWSVLGTDHYEQYF. The CDR3, as DNA: TGTGCCTGGAGTGTACTAGGGACAGATCACTACGAGCAGTACTTC.

V and J are TRBV11-3 and TRBJ2-1, with TRBD2 matching 10 bases. CDR1 SGHNT and CDR2 YENEEA come from the germline V gene. V gave up 2 bases and J gave up 7 bases; unmatched junction bases: 8. This CDR3 region has 16 residues. The CDR3 DNA sequence: TGTGCCAGCAGCTTACGCCCAGCGGGGGGGTTAAATGAGCAGTTCTTC. Its translation is CASSLRPAGGLNEQFF.

V and J are TRBV21-1 and TRBJ2-7; the table's D call, TRBD1, was not checked against the DNA. TRBV21-1 represents a pseudogene. The CDR3 totals 14 residues. CDR3 loop: CAISATGLLGKQYF. The CDR3 DNA reads TGTGCCATCAGCGCAACAGGTCTGCTTGGTAAGCAGTACTTC.

CDR3 loop: CASYQTGDGYTF. The CDR3 DNA reads as TGCGCCAGCTACCAGACAGGGGATGGCTACACCTTC. V gene TRBV5-1 combines with J gene TRBJ1-2, with 8 bases fitting TRBD1. This CDR3 spans 12 amino acids. With 7 bases clipped from V and 6 bases from J, the junction kept 5 bases outside the gene matches. Germline V lookup: CDR1 SGHRS, CDR2 YFSETQ.

The chain links TRBV5-1 to TRBJ2-4; tentative D call: TRBD1 (5 bases). V shed 2 bases and J shed 6 bases, with 18 bases lying between them. There are 16 residues in the CDR3. Germline CDR1 is SGHRS and CDR2 is YFSETQ. The CDR3 spells CASSLSPVPDRNIQYF. CDR3 nucleotide sequence: TGCGCCAGCAGCTTATCCCCCGTTCCCGACAGAAACATTCAGTACTTC.

A single count supports this clone. V and J are TRBV5-4 and TRBJ1-6; 9 nucleotides agree with TRBD1. V trimming: 2 bases; J trimming: 10 bases; junction bases outside the gene matches: 7. Germline CDR1 is SGHNT and CDR2 is YYREEE (reference sequence). The length of the CDR3 is 15 residues. The CDR3 DNA reads as TGTGCCAGCAGCTTACCGCCGGGACAGGGCTCACCCCTCCACTTT. Its translation is CASSLPPGQGSPLHF.

The CDR3 DNA sequence: TGCAGCGCGGACGGGGGGACCCAGTACTTC. This codes for CSADGGTQYF. The gene calls are TRBV29-1 and TRBJ2-5; TRBD2 might be the D (6 bases). CDR1 SQVTM and CDR2 ANQGSEA come from the germline V gene. Trimming left V 7 bases short and J 7 bases short, with 10 bases between. This CDR3 region has 10 residues.